The present T cell receptor beta chain was sequenced within a study of T cell changes during pregnancy in multiple sclerosis. V lost 4 bases to trimming and J lost 10 bases; unmatched junction nucleotides: 14. CDR3 size: 15 residues. Germline values: CDR1 SGHVS, CDR2 FQNEAQ. Assay used: immunoSEQ multiplex PCR; TCRdb lists only in-frame clones, some missing. In the table there are 14,000 to 15,000 clones, just over 85% of which are singletons. The sequenced sample was CD8+ T cells from peripheral blood mononuclear cells, obtained in the first trimester of pregnancy. The chain has TRBV7-8 and TRBJ2-7, with 9 bases fitting TRBD2. The clonotype was recovered from a female donor with multiple sclerosis, enrolled in a pregnancy study. The CDR3 region has the DNA TGTGCCAGCAGCTCCGTATGGGGGCGGGGGGGTTACCAGTACTTC. This gives the protein CASSSVWGRGGYQYF.